This T cell receptor beta chain was sequenced during a study of graft-versus-host responses after intestinal transplantation. The time point is: postoperative day 105 after intestinal transplantation (dayNNNN = postoperative day). Generated by immunoSEQ multiplex PCR, the TCRdb table keeps only in-frame clones and is missing some. This table holds 12,000 or so clones, roughly nine tenths found once. This receptor was identified in a human patient who received an intestinal transplant, so some T cells may come from the graft donor. The sequencing here drew on PBMCs, taken 105 days after intestinal transplantation.

As DNA, the CDR3 is TGTGCCAGCAGCTTGAGGGACAGGGGTCGAGAGCAGTACTTC. Residues: CASSLRDRGREQYF. The chain recombines TRBV13 with TRBJ2-7; 10 bases are a match to TRBD1. Trimming removed 3 bases from V and 7 bases from J; junction bases left unmatched: 6. This CDR3 contains 14 residues. CDR1 is PRHDT, CDR2 FYEKMQ, per germline (reference sequence).